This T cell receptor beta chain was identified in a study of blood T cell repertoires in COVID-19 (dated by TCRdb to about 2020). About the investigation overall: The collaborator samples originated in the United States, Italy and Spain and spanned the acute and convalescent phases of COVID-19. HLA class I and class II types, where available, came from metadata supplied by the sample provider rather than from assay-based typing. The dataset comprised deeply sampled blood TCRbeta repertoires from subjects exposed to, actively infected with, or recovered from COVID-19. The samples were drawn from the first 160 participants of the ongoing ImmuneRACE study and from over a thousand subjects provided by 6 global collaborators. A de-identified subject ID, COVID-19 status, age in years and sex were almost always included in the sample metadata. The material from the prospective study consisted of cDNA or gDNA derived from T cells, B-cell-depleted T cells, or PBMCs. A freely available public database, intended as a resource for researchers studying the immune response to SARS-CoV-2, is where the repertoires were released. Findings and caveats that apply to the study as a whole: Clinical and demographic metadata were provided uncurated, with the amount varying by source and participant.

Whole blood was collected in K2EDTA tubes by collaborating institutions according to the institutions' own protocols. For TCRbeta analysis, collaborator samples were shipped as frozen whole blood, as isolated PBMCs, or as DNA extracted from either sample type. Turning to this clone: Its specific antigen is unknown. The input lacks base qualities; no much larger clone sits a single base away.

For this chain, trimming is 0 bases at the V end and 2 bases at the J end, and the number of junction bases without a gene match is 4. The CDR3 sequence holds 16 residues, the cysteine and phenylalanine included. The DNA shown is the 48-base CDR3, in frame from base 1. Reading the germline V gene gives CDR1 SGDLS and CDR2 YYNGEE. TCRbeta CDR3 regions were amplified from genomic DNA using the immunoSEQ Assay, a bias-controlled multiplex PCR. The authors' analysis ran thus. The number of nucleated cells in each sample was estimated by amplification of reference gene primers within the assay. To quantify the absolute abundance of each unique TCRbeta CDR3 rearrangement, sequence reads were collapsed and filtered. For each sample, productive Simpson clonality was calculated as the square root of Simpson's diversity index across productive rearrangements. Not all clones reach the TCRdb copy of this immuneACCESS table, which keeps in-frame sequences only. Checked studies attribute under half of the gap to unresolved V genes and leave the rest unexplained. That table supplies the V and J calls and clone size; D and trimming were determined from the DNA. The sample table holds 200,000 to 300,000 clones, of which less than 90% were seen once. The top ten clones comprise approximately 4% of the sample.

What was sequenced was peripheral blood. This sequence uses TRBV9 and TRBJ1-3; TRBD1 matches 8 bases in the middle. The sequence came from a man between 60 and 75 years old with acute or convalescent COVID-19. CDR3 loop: CASSVALTGAGNTIYF. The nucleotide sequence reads TGTGCCAGCAGCGTAGCTCTGACAGGGGCTGGAAACACCATATATTTT.